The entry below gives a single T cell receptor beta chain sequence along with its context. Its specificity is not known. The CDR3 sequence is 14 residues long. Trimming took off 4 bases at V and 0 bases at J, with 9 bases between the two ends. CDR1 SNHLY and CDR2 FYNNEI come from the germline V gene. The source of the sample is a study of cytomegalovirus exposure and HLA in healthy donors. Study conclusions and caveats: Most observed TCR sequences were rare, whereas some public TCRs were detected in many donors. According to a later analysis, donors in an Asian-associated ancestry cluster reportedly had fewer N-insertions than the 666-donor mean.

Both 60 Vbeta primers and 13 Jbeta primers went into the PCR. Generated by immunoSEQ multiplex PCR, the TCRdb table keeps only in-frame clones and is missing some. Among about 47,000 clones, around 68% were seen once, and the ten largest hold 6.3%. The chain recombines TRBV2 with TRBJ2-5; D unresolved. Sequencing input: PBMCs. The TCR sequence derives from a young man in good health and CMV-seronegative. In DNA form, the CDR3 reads TGTGCCAGCAGTGTATTGTCGTACCAAGAGACCCAGTACTTC. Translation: CASSVLSYQETQYF.